These 21 T cell receptor beta chains share one sample of origin, sequenced in a study of beta chain features in type 1 diabetes. Reverse transcription of all isolated RNA meant that expressed TCRB transcripts were sequenced. TCRdb keeps only in-frame clones here, not all; method: immunoSEQ multiplex PCR. The table includes hundreds of thousands of clones, over 10% detected once. Sample: naive CD4+ T cells from blood. Every receptor here comes from a man between 18 and 35 years old in good health.

The chain links TRBV30 to TRBJ1-1, with D perhaps TRBD1 (6 bases). CDR3 size: 12 residues. CDR1 and CDR2 (germline): GTSNPN, SVGIG (reference sequence). V was trimmed by 5 bases and J by 4 bases, leaving 11 bases between them. For the CDR3, the DNA is TGTGCCTGGGTAGGGGGTGGCACTGAAGCTTTCTTT. Translating it yields CAWVGGGTEAFF. Using reference TRBV30 and TRBJ1-1 for the parts outside the CDR3, the full variable domain is SQTIHQWPATLVQPVGSPLSLECTVEGTSNPNLYWYRQAAGRGLQLLFYSVGIGQISSEVPQNLSASRPQDRQFILSSKKLLLSDSGFYLCAWVGGGTEAFFGQGTRLTVV.

This clone was detected only a few times. This chain uses TRBV30 with TRBJ1-2, with 7 bases matching TRBD1. Germline V gene data show CDR1 as GTSNPN and CDR2 as SVGIG (reference sequence). Trimming took 7 bases from V and 8 from J; bases not matched to a gene: 7. The CDR3 is 11 amino acids. CDR3 DNA: TGTGCCTACTCAACAGGGGTGGGCTACACCTTC. This gives the protein CAYSTGVGYTF.

This clone occurred a few times. The chain carries TRBV28 and TRBJ1-5; D remains unclear. From germline, CDR1 is MDHEN and CDR2 SYDVKM. CDR3 length: 18 residues. V shed 3 bases and J shed 5 bases, with 23 bases lying between them. The CDR3 region is CASSFFGEVFKVYQPQHF. The CDR3 DNA sequence: TGTGCCAGCAGTTTTTTCGGGGAGGTCTTTAAGGTGTATCAGCCCCAGCATTTT.

This clone was counted between two and nine times. DNA of the CDR3: TGCGCCAGCAGCCAAGATCCGGTCGGTGAACAGTACTTC. This translates into CASSQDPVGEQYF. V gene TRBV4-3 combines with J gene TRBJ2-4, with D unclear. CDR3 length: 13 residues. V was cut by 0 bases and J by 13 bases, with 13 bases left in between. In germline, CDR1 is LGHNA, CDR2 YSLEER.

The chain uses TRBV7-2 and TRBJ2-3, with 9 bases lining up with TRBD2. In germline, CDR1 is SGHTA, CDR2 FQGNSA. V lost 4 bases and J lost 2; bases outside the gene matches: 7. The CDR3 is 16 residues long. The DNA for the CDR3 is TGTGCCAGCAGCTCTCTCCGGACTAGCGACACAGATACGCAGTATTTT. Translated: CASSSLRTSDTDTQYF.

This clone has a handful of counts. The rearrangement joins TRBV19 to TRBJ2-3; D is uncertain. Per germline, CDR1 LNHDA and CDR2 SQIVND (reference sequence). The germline V and J ends were trimmed by 5 bases and 1 base, with 13 bases remaining between them. CDR3 length equals 15 residues. The CDR3 DNA follows: TGTGCCAGTAGTCCGAGTCATAGCCGCACAGATACGCAGTATTTT. Its translation: CASSPSHSRTDTQYF. The full variable domain, in which reference TRBV19 and TRBJ2-3 provide the parts outside the CDR3, is DGGITQSPKYLFRKEGQNVTLSCEQNLNHDAMYWYRQDPGQGLRLIYYSQIVNDFQKGDIAEGYSVSREKKESFPLTVTSAQKNPTAFYLCASSPSHSRTDTQYFGPGTRLTVL.

In this sample, this clone turned up a few times. The genes are TRBV9 and TRBJ2-1, with TRBD2 matching 10 bases. CDR3 length equals 18 residues. Germline trimming cut 4 bases from V and 1 base from J; bases unmatched to any gene: 11. In germline, CDR1 is SGDLS, CDR2 YYNGEE. The CDR3 sequence is CASSPNHRTSGSYNEQFF. The DNA for the CDR3 is TGTGCCAGCAGCCCAAATCACCGGACTAGCGGTTCCTACAATGAGCAGTTCTTC.

The chain is built from TRBV5-1 and TRBJ1-2; 9 nucleotides line up with TRBD1. Germline V gene sequence: CDR1 SGHRS, CDR2 YFSETQ. The CDR3 sequence is 14 residues long. J gave up 3 bases and V 4 bases, and 4 bases lay outside the gene matches. The CDR3 sequence: CASSPRTGDYGYTF. In nucleotides, the CDR3 is TGCGCCAGCAGCCCTAGGACAGGGGACTATGGCTACACCTTC.

This clone was seen a few times. This chain links TRBV9 with TRBJ2-7; D possibly corresponds to TRBD1 (6 bases). There are 14 residues in the CDR3. Trimming took 4 bases from V and 6 from J, leaving 17 bases between them. Germline V gives CDR1 SGDLS, CDR2 YYNGEE. CDR3 sequence: CASSPTETGSEQYF. CDR3 in DNA: TGTGCCAGCAGCCCAACCGAAACAGGGAGCGAGCAGTACTTC.

This clone was picked up a small number of times. The V and J genes are TRBV28 and TRBJ2-4, with D possibly being TRBD1 (5 bases). Trimming removed 6 bases from V and 6 bases from J, with 18 bases in between. The CDR3 contains 15 residues. CDR1 MDHEN and CDR2 SYDVKM come from the germline V gene. The CDR3 bases are TGTGCCAGCAGACTTACAGGCCGCGTGGGAAACATTCAGTACTTC. It specifies CASRLTGRVGNIQYF.

With respect to this clone: Additional DNA sequences in this sample encode the identical CDR3. This chain links TRBV28 with TRBJ1-5, with D hard to call. Germline V gives CDR1 MDHEN, CDR2 SYDVKM. The CDR3 length is 11 residues. V was clipped by 6 bases and J by 5 bases, with 5 bases between them. The CDR3 nucleotides are TGTGCCAGCAGCTCTGATCAGCCCCAGCATTTT. Amino acid sequence: CASSSDQPQHF.

This clone was detected a few times. In DNA, the CDR3 is TGTGCCAGCAGCTCCGCCTCCGGGACTAGCGGGAGAAGCACAGATACGCAGTATTTT. This sequence encodes CASSSASGTSGRSTDTQYF. This chain joins TRBV7-9 and TRBJ2-3; the match to TRBD2 covers 14 bases. Germline values: CDR1 SEHNR, CDR2 FQNEAQ (reference sequence). J lost 0 bases, V lost 4 bases, and 9 bases had no gene match. The CDR3 spans 19 residues. The full variable domain, with the rest looked up from reference TRBV7-9 and TRBJ2-3, is DTGVSQNPRHKITKRGQNVTFRCDPISEHNRLYWYRQTLGQGPEFLTYFQNEAQLEKSRLLSDRFSAERPKGSFSTLEIQRTEQGDSAMYLCASSSASGTSGRSTDTQYFGPGTRLTVL.

The genes are TRBV7-9 and TRBJ1-1; maybe TRBD1 (6 bases). The CDR3 is made up of 16 amino acids. Trimming pared 7 bases from V and 1 base from J, leaving 19 bases between. The germline gives CDR1 SEHNR, CDR2 FQNEAQ (reference sequence). CDR3 coding DNA: TGTGCCAGCATCCGTCGGGCGACAGGACCGAACACTGAAGCTTTCTTT. Protein sequence: CASIRRATGPNTEAFF.

The chain uses TRBV18 and TRBJ2-5; 7 positions agree with TRBD2. Germline V gives CDR1 KGHSH, CDR2 LQKENI. The CDR3 runs to 14 residues. The V segment lost 5 bases and the J segment 4 bases; nucleotides outside the gene matches: 7. The CDR3 DNA follows: TGTGCCAGCTCAGATGGACTAGTCCTAGAGACCCAGTACTTC. The encoded protein is CASSDGLVLETQYF.

The chain joins TRBV7-2 to TRBJ2-7; TRBD1 agrees at 7 bases. The ends lost 9 bases at V and 0 bases at J; junction bases unmatched: 8. This CDR3 region has 14 residues. Looked up from germline, CDR1 is SGHTA and CDR2 is FQGNSA. The CDR3 reads CASTHRGSSYEQYF. In DNA form, the CDR3 reads TGTGCCAGTACCCACAGGGGAAGCTCCTACGAGCAGTACTTC.

The chain links TRBV7-8 to TRBJ2-5; TRBD2 matches 10 bases. The CDR3 loop spans 13 amino acids. Trimming cost V 10 bases and J 4 bases; bases outside gene matches: 6. CDR1 and CDR2 from the germline V gene are SGHVS and FQNEAQ. Written as DNA, the CDR3 is TGTGCCAAGGCTAGCGGGAGATCAGAGACCCAGTACTTC. It is translated as CAKASGRSETQYF. Variable domain in full (rest from reference TRBV7-8 and TRBJ2-5): GAGVSQSPRYKVAKRGQDVALRCDPISGHVSLFWYQQALGQGPEFLTYFQNEAQLDKSGLPSDRFFAERPEGSVSTLKIQRTQQEDSAVYLCAKASGRSETQYFGPGTRLLVL.

The chain carries TRBV30 and TRBJ1-2; a possible D gene is TRBD1 (5 bases). Trimming removed 0 bases from V and 6 bases from J, with 14 bases in between. CDR1 is GTSNPN, CDR2 SVGIG, per germline (reference sequence). The CDR3 runs 14 residues. The CDR3 nucleotides are TGTGCCTGGAGTGTATTAGCCAGGGTTAATGGCTACACCTTC. Protein sequence: CAWSVLARVNGYTF. The variable domain in full, completed from reference TRBV30 and TRBJ1-2, reads SQTIHQWPATLVQPVGSPLSLECTVEGTSNPNLYWYRQAAGRGLQLLFYSVGIGQISSEVPQNLSASRPQDRQFILSSKKLLLSDSGFYLCAWSVLARVNGYTFGSGTRLTVV.

Only a few counts were recorded for this clone. The chain links TRBV28 to TRBJ1-5, with D tentatively TRBD1 (5 bases). Germline CDR1 and CDR2: MDHEN and SYDVKM. Trimming left V 2 bases short and J 4 bases short, with 12 bases between. The CDR3 is 15 amino acids. CDR3 residues: CASSLGRAPNQPQHF. The CDR3 nucleotides read TGTGCCAGCAGTTTAGGCAGGGCCCCTAATCAGCCCCAGCATTTT. Full variable domain (outside the CDR3, taken from reference TRBV28 and TRBJ1-5): DVKVTQSSRYLVKRTGEKVFLECVQDMDHENMFWYRQDPGLGLRLIYFSYDVKMKEKGDIPEGYSVSREKKERFSLILESASTNQTSMYLCASSLGRAPNQPQHFGDGTRLSIL.

With regard to this clone: An end of the junction differs from the germline gene, which may be a read error. The chain is built from TRBV5-6 and TRBJ2-7; no clear D. The CDR3 sequence is 12 residues long. The germline V gene encodes CDR1 SGHDT and CDR2 YYEEEE. The CDR3 DNA reads as TGTGCCAGCAGCTTGGCCTCCCACGAGCAGTACTTC. It translates to CASSLASHEQYF.

This chain connects TRBV4-3 to TRBJ2-6, with TRBD1 matching 7 bases. V shed 5 bases, J shed 4 bases, and the junction held 14 bases outside the gene matches. The length of the CDR3 is 18 residues. The V gene's germline CDR1 is LGHNA and CDR2 YSLEER. CDR3 DNA: TGCGCCAGCAGCGCCCACAGGGGCCCACGGGTGGGGGCCAACGTCCTGACTTTC. Its protein product is CASSAHRGPRVGANVLTF.

Only a few counts were recorded for this clone. This CDR3 is CASSLGADQPQHF. The CDR3 DNA follows: TGCGCCAGCAGCTTAGGGGCTGATCAGCCCCAGCATTTT. The chain recombines TRBV5-1 with TRBJ1-5; a weak D match, TRBD1 (5 bases). This CDR3 contains 13 residues. Germline V gene lookup returns CDR1 SGHRS and CDR2 YFSETQ. V gave up 2 bases and J gave up 5 bases, with 8 bases separating them.